One sample yielded the 5 T cell receptor beta chains listed below, sequenced in a study of blood T cell repertoires in COVID-19. Clones were sequenced by immunoSEQ multiplex PCR, and TCRdb holds only the in-frame ones, with some missing. Of roughly 74,000 clones in the sample, around nine tenths were seen once. Input material: peripheral blood. The receptors were gathered from an older man with active or convalescent COVID-19.

The J gene is TRBJ2-1, the V gene TRBV14; 7 nucleotides match TRBD1. The CDR3 is made up of 16 amino acids. V trimming: 0 bases; J trimming: 3 bases; junction bases outside the gene matches: 5. Looked up from germline, CDR1 is SGHDN and CDR2 is FVKESK. CDR3 bases: TGTGCCAGCAGCCAAGATTGGGACAGTTACTACAATGAGCAGTTCTTC. Protein product: CASSQDWDSYYNEQFF.

This rearrangement joins TRBV28 to TRBJ2-5; 12 bases are a match to TRBD2. CDR1 MDHEN and CDR2 SYDVKM come from the germline V gene. This CDR3 spans 15 amino acids. V shed 3 bases, J shed 1 base, and the junction held 0 bases outside the gene matches. Here the CDR3 reads CASSLTSGGQETQYF. As DNA, the CDR3 is TGTGCCAGCAGTTTGACTAGCGGGGGCCAAGAGACCCAGTACTTC.

The rearrangement uses TRBV12-5 and TRBJ2-1; D gene ambiguous. There are 11 residues in the CDR3. Germline V gives CDR1 LGHNT, CDR2 FRNRAP. V dropped 9 bases and J dropped 8 bases, with 11 bases sitting between them. CDR3 in DNA: TGTGCTAGCGGTAATGAGCATGAGCAGTTCTTC. As protein: CASGNEHEQFF.

DNA for the CDR3: TGTGCCAGCAGTTACTCGCGTCCGTATAATTCACCCCTCCACTTT. Translated, it gives CASSYSRPYNSPLHF. The rearrangement uses TRBV6-5 and TRBJ1-6; unclear D gene. Germline loops: CDR1 MNHEY, CDR2 SVGAGI. Trimming left V 0 bases short and J 4 bases short, with 7 bases between. The CDR3 runs 15 residues.

The gene calls are TRBV3-1 (or the pseudogene TRBV3-2) and TRBJ1-2; unclear D gene. V gave up 4 bases and J gave up 8 bases, with 14 bases separating them. Germline lookup yields CDR1 LGHDT and CDR2 YNNKEL (reference sequence). CDR3 length equals 13 residues. The CDR3 DNA reads as TGTGCCAGCAGCCCCCACCCCAAAGAGGGCTACACCTTC. This codes for CASSPHPKEGYTF.